This record covers a single TCR beta chain. Its target is not known. Germline CDR1 reads SNHLY; CDR2 reads FYNNEI. This CDR3 has 16 residues. V was pared by 1 base and J by 2 bases, with 9 bases between. The sample comes from a study of CD8+ T cells in alopecia areata. General study results and limits: Scalp sample data also include resident alphabeta T cells from normal skin. Uncertainty about whether baseline CD8+ expansion is linked to response remains, with one nonresponder.

Following RNA extraction, reverse transcription yielded cDNA that acted as the sequencing template. Produced via immunoSEQ multiplex PCR; TCRdb's table is partial and in-frame only. The data contain roughly 64,000 clones, 46% of them singletons. The treatment here: oral pan-JAK inhibitor, 5-10 mg twice daily. This chain uses TRBV2 with TRBJ2-6; tentative D call: TRBD1 (6 bases). The sequenced sample was CD8+ T cells sorted from blood, obtained at roughly week 36, from a patient treated with tofacitinib. The receptor's source is a human donor with alopecia areata. This CDR3 is CASSEGTATGANVLTF. The CDR3 bases are TGTGCCAGCAGTGAAGGGACAGCTACTGGGGCCAACGTCCTGACTTTC.